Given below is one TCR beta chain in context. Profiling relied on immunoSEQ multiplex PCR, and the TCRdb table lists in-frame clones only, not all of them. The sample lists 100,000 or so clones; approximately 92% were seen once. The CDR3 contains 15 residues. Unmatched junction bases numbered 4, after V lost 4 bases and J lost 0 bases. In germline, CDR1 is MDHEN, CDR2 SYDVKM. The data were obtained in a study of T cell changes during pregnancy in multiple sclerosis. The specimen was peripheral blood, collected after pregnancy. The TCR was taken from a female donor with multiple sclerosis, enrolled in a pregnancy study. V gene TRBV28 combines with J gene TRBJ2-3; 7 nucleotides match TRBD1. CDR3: CASSYGDRSTDTQYF. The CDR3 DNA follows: TGTGCCAGCAGTTATGGGGACAGAAGCACAGATACGCAGTATTTT. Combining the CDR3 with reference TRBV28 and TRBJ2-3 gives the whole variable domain DVKVTQSSRYLVKRTGEKVFLECVQDMDHENMFWYRQDPGLGLRLIYFSYDVKMKEKGDIPEGYSVSREKKERFSLILESASTNQTSMYLCASSYGDRSTDTQYFGPGTRLTVL.